Included here is one T cell receptor beta chain sequence, with context. This entry is derived from a study of monozygotic twins with inflammatory bowel disease. No DNA is given; TCRdb re-called the 5' RACE reads and lists each CDR3 protein once. The sample totals about 450,000 distinct CDR3 sequences. The CDR3 spans 15 residues. CDR1 is KGHSH and CDR2 is LQKENI in the germline V gene. Material: blood. The rearrangement joins TRBV18 to TRBJ2-2; TCRdb's D call of TRBD1 is untestable without DNA. This TCR was sampled from a human donor with ulcerative colitis or Crohn's disease, or a healthy co-twin of an affected twin (not recorded which). The CDR3: CASSLRQGDTGELFF.